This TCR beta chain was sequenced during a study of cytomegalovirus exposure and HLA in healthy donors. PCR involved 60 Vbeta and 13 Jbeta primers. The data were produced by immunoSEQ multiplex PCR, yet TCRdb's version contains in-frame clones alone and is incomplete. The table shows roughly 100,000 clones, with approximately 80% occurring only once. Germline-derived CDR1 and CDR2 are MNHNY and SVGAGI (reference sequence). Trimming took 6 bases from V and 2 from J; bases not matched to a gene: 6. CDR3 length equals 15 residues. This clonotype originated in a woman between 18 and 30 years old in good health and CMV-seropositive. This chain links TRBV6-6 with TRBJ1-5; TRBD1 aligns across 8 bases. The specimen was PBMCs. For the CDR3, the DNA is TGTGCCAGCAGGCCGCCGACAGGGGGCAATCAGCCCCAGCATTTT. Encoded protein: CASRPPTGGNQPQHF.